The 17 T cell receptor beta chains listed next were all sequenced from one sample in a study of identifying expanded T cells in peripheral blood (dated by TCRdb to about 2019). The library relied on the immunoSEQ multiplex PCR assay. This immuneACCESS table, as held by TCRdb, lists in-frame sequences with V and J called but not all clones. Of the missing ones, under half trace to an unresolved V gene in checked studies; the others have no known cause. For this sample the table gives some 54,000 clones, of which roughly 80% were detected only once. The biggest ten clones account for around 15% of the sample. The sequenced sample consisted of blood. The receptor set was obtained from a person between 18 and 75 years old in good health.

The chain joins TRBV5-8 to TRBJ2-6; no clear D gene. V was shortened by 0 bases and J by 8 bases, with 6 bases between the two germline ends. The CDR3 consists of 13 residues. CDR1 is SGHTS and CDR2 is YDEGEE in the germline V gene. CDR3 coding DNA: TGTGCCAGCAGCTTGGCCGGGCCCAACGTCCTGACTTTC. It encodes CASSLAGPNVLTF.

This chain links TRBV5-4 with TRBJ2-5; D remains unclear. V gave up 3 bases and J gave up 5 bases, with 14 bases separating them. The CDR3 has 14 amino acids. CDR1 SGHNT and CDR2 YYREEE come from the germline V gene (reference sequence). Written as DNA, the CDR3 is TGTGCCAGCAGCTCGATAACACGAGTGGAGACCCAGTACTTC. Translating it yields CASSSITRVETQYF.

The V gene is TRBV18, the J gene TRBJ2-1; D may be TRBD1 (6 bases). Between the trimmed V and J ends, which lost 3 bases and 10 bases, there was a span of 16 bases. The CDR3 is made up of 14 amino acids. Germline CDR1 is KGHSH and CDR2 is LQKENI. The CDR3 DNA sequence: TGTGCCAGCTCACCTGGACAGAACGACGGAGAGCAGTTCTTC. Translated, it gives CASSPGQNDGEQFF.

The chain couples TRBV4-2 to TRBJ2-1, with unresolved D. Germline-derived CDR1 and CDR2 are LGHNA and YNFKEQ. CDR3 length equals 14 residues. The germline V and J ends were trimmed by 3 bases and 6 bases, with 12 bases remaining between them. CDR3 amino acids: CASSHPHSSNEQFF. The CDR3 bases are TGTGCCAGCAGCCATCCCCACAGCAGCAATGAGCAGTTCTTC.

This chain links TRBV7-2 with TRBJ2-5; weak D call: TRBD2 (5 bases). Germline V gene sequence: CDR1 SGHTA, CDR2 FQGNSA. The CDR3 loop spans 14 amino acids. V was shortened by 0 bases and J by 5 bases, with 10 bases between the two germline ends. CDR3 loop: CASSLARGGETQYF. In nucleotides, the CDR3 is TGTGCCAGCAGCTTAGCCCGCGGCGGGGAGACCCAGTACTTC.

This chain connects TRBV7-2 to TRBJ2-5, with TRBD2 identical over 12 bases. V was clipped by 2 bases and J by 4 bases; unmatched bases: 2. Germline V lookup: CDR1 SGHTA, CDR2 FQGNSA. This CDR3 is 15 amino acids long. The CDR3 sequence is CASSLSSGGGETQYF. CDR3 nucleotide sequence: TGTGCCAGCAGCTTATCTAGCGGGGGGGGAGAGACCCAGTACTTC.

The gene calls are TRBV18 and TRBJ2-3; 7 bases fit TRBD1. Germline assignment: CDR1 KGHSH and CDR2 LQKENI. The CDR3 consists of 16 residues. V was clipped by 2 bases and J by 6 bases; unmatched bases: 11. The CDR3 loop reads CASSPSIDRVADTQYF. In DNA form, the CDR3 reads TGTGCCAGCTCACCATCAATCGACAGGGTTGCGGATACGCAGTATTTT. The whole variable domain, remainder taken from reference TRBV18 and TRBJ2-3, is NAGVMQNPRHLVRRRGQEARLRCSPMKGHSHVYWYRQLPEEGLKFMVYLQKENIIDESGMPKERFSAEFPKEGPSILRIQQVVRGDSAAYFCASSPSIDRVADTQYFGPGTRLTVL.

The chain uses TRBV6-1 and TRBJ2-3; 15 nucleotides line up with TRBD2. Germline V gene data show CDR1 as MNHNS and CDR2 as SASEGT. This CDR3 spans 15 amino acids. Trimming removed 8 bases from V and 4 bases from J; junction bases left unmatched: 4. The CDR3, as DNA: TGTGCCAGCGGGGGACTAGCGGGAGGCCCAGATACGCAGTATTTT. As protein: CASGGLAGGPDTQYF.

V usage is TRBV11-1 and J usage is TRBJ2-1; D is possibly TRBD2 (6 bases). Germline V lookup: CDR1 SGHAT, CDR2 FQDESV (reference sequence). The CDR3 runs 16 residues. V was clipped by 4 bases and J by 7 bases, with 20 bases between them. CDR3 nucleotide sequence: TGTGCCAGCAGCTCACGAGGAGCTTGGGCGGGGAATGAGCAGTTCTTC. Translating it yields CASSSRGAWAGNEQFF. Full variable domain (outside the CDR3, taken from reference TRBV11-1 and TRBJ2-1): EAEVAQSPRYKITEKSQAVAFWCDPISGHATLYWYRQILGQGPELLVQFQDESVVDDSQLPKDRFSAERLKGVDSTLKIQPAELGDSAMYLCASSSRGAWAGNEQFFGPGTRLTVL.

The J gene is TRBJ2-2, the V gene TRBV29-1; 7 bases match TRBD1. Germline CDR1 and CDR2: SQVTM and ANQGSEA. The V segment lost 8 bases and the J segment 4 bases; nucleotides outside the gene matches: 7. There are 13 residues in the CDR3. Here the CDR3 DNA reads TGCAGCATTCGACAGGGTAGCACCGGGGAGCTGTTTTTT. Its protein is CSIRQGSTGELFF.

V and J are TRBV5-3 and TRBJ1-4; D gene unclear. TRBV5-3 is flagged as an ORF with uncertain function. This CDR3 has 16 residues. The germline V and J ends were trimmed by 7 bases and 7 bases, with 23 bases remaining between them. The CDR3 nucleotides read TGTGCCAGACCGTTACGCCTGAGTGTTCTCTGTGAAAAACTGTTTTTT. It translates to CARPLRLSVLCEKLFF.

V usage is TRBV5-6 and J usage is TRBJ2-2; the match to TRBD2 covers 9 bases. This CDR3 contains 19 residues. Germline V gene lookup returns CDR1 SGHDT and CDR2 YYEEEE. After removal of 3 bases from V and 4 bases from J, the junction contained 16 bases not matched to a gene. The CDR3 protein is CASSSQGLGSGRGTGELFF. CDR3 DNA sequence: TGTGCCAGCAGCTCCCAGGGTCTGGGTAGCGGGAGAGGCACCGGGGAGCTGTTTTTT.

The rearrangement joins TRBV19 to TRBJ1-5, with 7 bases fitting TRBD1. The CDR3 has 15 residues. From germline, CDR1 is LNHDA and CDR2 SQIVND (reference sequence). Trimming cost V 1 base and J 2 bases; bases outside gene matches: 2. The CDR3 DNA sequence: TGTGCCAGTAGTATAGGGGGGACAGGCAATCAGCCCCAGCATTTT. It is translated as CASSIGGTGNQPQHF. The full variable domain, its missing parts supplied by reference TRBV19 and TRBJ1-5, is DGGITQSPKYLFRKEGQNVTLSCEQNLNHDAMYWYRQDPGQGLRLIYYSQIVNDFQKGDIAEGYSVSREKKESFPLTVTSAQKNPTAFYLCASSIGGTGNQPQHFGDGTRLSIL.

The chain joins TRBV2 to TRBJ1-2, with D possibly matching TRBD1 (5 bases). Germline V CDR1 and CDR2: SNHLY, FYNNEI. V dropped 7 bases and J dropped 2 bases, with 14 bases sitting between them. This CDR3 is built from 14 residues. CDR3 sequence reads: CASNLIRGNYGYTF. The CDR3 bases are TGTGCCAGCAACCTGATCCGGGGCAACTATGGCTACACCTTC. Looking up the rest from reference TRBV2 and TRBJ1-2 gives the full variable domain: EPEVTQTPSHQVTQMGQEVILRCVPISNHLYFYWYRQILGQKVEFLVSFYNNEISEKSEIFDDQFSVERPDGSNFTLKIRSTKLEDSAMYFCASNLIRGNYGYTFGSGTRLTVV.

This chain uses TRBV6-1 with TRBJ2-6; perhaps TRBD2 as D (5 bases). The germline CDR1 and CDR2 sequences are MNHNS and SASEGT. This CDR3 has 16 residues. The V gene lost 4 bases and the J gene lost 2 bases, with 12 bases spanning the gap. CDR3 loop: CASSGLLGAGANVLTF. DNA of the CDR3: TGTGCCAGCAGTGGACTACTAGGAGCTGGGGCCAACGTCCTGACTTTC.

J is TRBJ2-1 and V is TRBV18; D remains unclear. The CDR3 extends over 14 amino acids. Germline CDR1 KGHSH, CDR2 LQKENI. Trimming removed 3 bases from V and 0 bases from J, with 6 bases in between. This chain's CDR3 is CASSPGSSYNEQFF. The CDR3 DNA reads as TGTGCCAGCTCACCCGGCAGCTCCTACAATGAGCAGTTCTTC.

V and J are TRBV4-3 and TRBJ2-7, with 7 bases identical to TRBD2. This CDR3 is 14 amino acids long. Per germline, CDR1 LGHNA and CDR2 YSLEER. V dropped 1 base and J dropped 2; count of bases not matched to a gene: 2. CDR3: CASSQVRGAYEQYF. Written as DNA, the CDR3 is TGCGCCAGCAGCCAAGTACGGGGGGCCTACGAGCAGTACTTC.